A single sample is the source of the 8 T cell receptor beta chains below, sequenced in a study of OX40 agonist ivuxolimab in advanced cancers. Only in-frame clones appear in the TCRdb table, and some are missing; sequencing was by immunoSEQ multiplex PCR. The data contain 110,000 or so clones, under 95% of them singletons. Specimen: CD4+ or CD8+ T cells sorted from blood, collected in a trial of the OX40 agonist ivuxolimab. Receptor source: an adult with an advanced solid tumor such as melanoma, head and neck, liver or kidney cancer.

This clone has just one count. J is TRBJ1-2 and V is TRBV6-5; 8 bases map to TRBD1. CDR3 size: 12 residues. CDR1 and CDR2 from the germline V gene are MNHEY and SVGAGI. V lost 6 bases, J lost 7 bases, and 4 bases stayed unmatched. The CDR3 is CASSLGQAGYTF. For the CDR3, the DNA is TGTGCCAGCAGCCTGGGACAGGCTGGCTACACCTTC.

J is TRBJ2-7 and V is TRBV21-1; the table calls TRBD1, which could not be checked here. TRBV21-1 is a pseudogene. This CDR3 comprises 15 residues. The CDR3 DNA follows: TGTGCCAGCAGCAAATGGGGACAGGGTGTTTACGAGCAGTACTTC. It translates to CASSKWGQGVYEQYF.

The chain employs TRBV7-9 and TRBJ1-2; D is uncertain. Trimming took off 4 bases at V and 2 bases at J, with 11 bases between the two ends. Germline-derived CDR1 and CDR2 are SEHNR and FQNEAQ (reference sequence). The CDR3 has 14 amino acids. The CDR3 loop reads CASSSGSLNYGYTF. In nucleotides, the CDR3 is TGTGCCAGCAGCTCAGGCAGCTTGAACTATGGCTACACCTTC.

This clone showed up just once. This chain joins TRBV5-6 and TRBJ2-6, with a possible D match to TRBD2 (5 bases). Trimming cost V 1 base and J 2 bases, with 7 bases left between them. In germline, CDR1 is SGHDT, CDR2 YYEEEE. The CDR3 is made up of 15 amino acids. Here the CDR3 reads CASSLPGAGANVLTF. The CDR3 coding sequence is TGTGCCAGCAGCTTGCCCGGGGCTGGGGCCAACGTCCTGACTTTC.

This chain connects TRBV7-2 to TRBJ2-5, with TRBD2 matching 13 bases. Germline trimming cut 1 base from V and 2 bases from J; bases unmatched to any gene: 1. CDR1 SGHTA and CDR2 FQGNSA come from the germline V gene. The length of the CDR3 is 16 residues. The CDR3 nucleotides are TGTGCCAGCAGCTTAGGACTAGCGGGGGGTCAAGAGACCCAGTACTTC. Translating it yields CASSLGLAGGQETQYF. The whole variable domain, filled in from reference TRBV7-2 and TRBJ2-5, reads GAGVSQSPSNKVTEKGKDVELRCDPISGHTALYWYRQSLGQGLEFLIYFQGNSAPDKSGLPSDRFSAERTGGSVSTLTIQRTQQEDSAVYLCASSLGLAGGQETQYFGPGTRLLVL.

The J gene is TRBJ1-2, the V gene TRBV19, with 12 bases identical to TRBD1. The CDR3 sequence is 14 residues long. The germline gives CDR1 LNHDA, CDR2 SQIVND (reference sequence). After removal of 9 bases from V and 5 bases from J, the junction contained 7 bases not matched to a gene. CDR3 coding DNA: TGTGCCAGCCGACCGGGACAGGGGGCTTATGGCTACACCTTC. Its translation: CASRPGQGAYGYTF.

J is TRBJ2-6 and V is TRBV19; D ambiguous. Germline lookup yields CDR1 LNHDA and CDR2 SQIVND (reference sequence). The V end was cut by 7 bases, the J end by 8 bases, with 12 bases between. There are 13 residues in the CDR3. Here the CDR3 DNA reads TGTGCCAGTACCTTGCTCGGGTCCAACGTCCTGACTTTC. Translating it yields CASTLLGSNVLTF.

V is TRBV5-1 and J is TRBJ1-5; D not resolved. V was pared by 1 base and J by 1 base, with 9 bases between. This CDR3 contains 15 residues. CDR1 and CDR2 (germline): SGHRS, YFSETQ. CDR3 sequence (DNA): TGCGCCAGCAGCTTGACCGCGGGGAGCAATCAGCCCCAGCATTTT. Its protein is CASSLTAGSNQPQHF.